This TCR beta chain was retrieved from a study of identical twins. The V segment lost 0 bases and the J segment 8 bases; nucleotides outside the gene matches: 6. Germline lookup yields CDR1 SGHKS and CDR2 YYEKEE (reference sequence). This CDR3 comprises 16 residues. Study-level findings and limits: Invariant MAIT and iNKT cells are populations that could partly confound zero-insertion analyses. Conclusions leaned on cross-sectional statistical analysis and did not track the same donors over time.

As for this clonotype: Its antigen is unidentified.

Healthy Caucasians provided all donations. Template switching added a universal primer site; cDNA carried unique molecular identifiers. TCRdb fed the 5' RACE reads into MiXCR, producing one record per CDR3 protein. The data hold about 700,000 distinct CDR3 sequences, with 8.6% observed a single time. Another study also made use of these data, one on yellow fever vaccine responses in identical twins.

This clonotype originated in a woman between 18 and 29 years old in good health. Sequencing used PBMCs. The rearrangement joins TRBV5-5 to TRBJ2-1, with 12 bases matching TRBD2. In DNA, the CDR3 is TGTGCCAGCAGCTTGGGGGCGACTAGCGGGAGCGATGAGCAGTTCTTC. Translating it yields CASSLGATSGSDEQFF.